This TCR beta chain stems from a study of regulatory T cells in long-lasting Graves disease. At the level of the study: Graves' patients, newly diagnosed, had taken antithyroid drugs under 3 months. Whole-study findings and limits: With a small sample size, accuracy may have been reduced.

The TCR beta library used iRepertoire HTBI primers with Arm-PCR amplification of CDR3. Methods used by the authors: Across the samples, identification revealed 50 to 80 TRBV and more than 11 TRBJ segments. TCRdb reanalysed the multiplex PCR reads using MiXCR and keeps one entry per CDR3 protein. None of the V and J calls come from the authors' own analysis; TCRdb made them. The sample includes about 300,000 distinct CDR3 sequences, 15% to 20% seen only once; the top ten take 35% to 45%. Time point denoted: newly diagnosed GD, antithyroid drugs for less than 3 months. RNA from PBMCs was the source of the TCR library. The CDR3 loop spans 15 amino acids. Germline V gives CDR1 LGHDT, CDR2 YNNKEL (reference sequence). The trim removed 2 bases at V and 5 bases at J, leaving 3 bases unmatched. The sample holds many counts of this clonotype. Antigen specificity is unknown.

The receptor was isolated from a female donor with Graves disease. V gene TRBV3-1 combines with J gene TRBJ2-2; 9 positions match TRBD2. The sample was peripheral blood mononuclear cells (PBMCs), taken at new diagnosis, from a patient treated with antithyroid drugs. CDR3 nucleotide sequence: TGTGCCAGCAGCCAAAATAGCGGGAGAACCGGGGAGCTGTTTTTT. This encodes CASSQNSGRTGELFF.